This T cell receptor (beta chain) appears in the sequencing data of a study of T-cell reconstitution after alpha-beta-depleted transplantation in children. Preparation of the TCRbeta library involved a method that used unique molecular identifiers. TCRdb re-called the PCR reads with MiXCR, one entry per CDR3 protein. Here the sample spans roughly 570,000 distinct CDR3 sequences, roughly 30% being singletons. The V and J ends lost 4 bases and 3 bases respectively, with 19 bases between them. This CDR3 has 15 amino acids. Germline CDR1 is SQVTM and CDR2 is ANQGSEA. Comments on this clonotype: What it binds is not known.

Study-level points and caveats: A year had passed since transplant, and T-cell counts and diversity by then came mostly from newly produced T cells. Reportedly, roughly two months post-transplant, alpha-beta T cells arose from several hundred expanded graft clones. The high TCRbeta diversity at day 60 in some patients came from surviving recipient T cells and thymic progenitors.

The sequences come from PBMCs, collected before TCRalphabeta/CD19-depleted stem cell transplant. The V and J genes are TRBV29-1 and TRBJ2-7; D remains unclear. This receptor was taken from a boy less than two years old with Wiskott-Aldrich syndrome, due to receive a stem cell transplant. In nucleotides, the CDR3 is TGCAGCGTTGTTGTCTATTCCGGACCGAACTACGAGCAGTACTTC. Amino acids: CSVVVYSGPNYEQYF.